This T cell receptor (beta chain) was captured by sequencing in a study of PD-1 blockade in classical Hodgkin lymphoma. Study findings and constraints: Baseline diversity resembling that of newly diagnosed patients was seen in complete responders. Compared with baseline, CD4+ but not CD8+ TCR diversity had risen significantly by C4D1.

Measured with immunoSEQ multiplex PCR; TCRdb has only the in-frame clones, and not every one. In the table there are tens of thousands of clones, less than 90% of which are singletons. About this clone itself: What it binds is not known.

CDR1 is SEHNR and CDR2 is FQNEAQ in the germline V gene (reference sequence). The CDR3 is 15 amino acids. Trimming cost V 1 base and J 8 bases; bases outside gene matches: 6. Every patient experienced relapse after autologous stem cell transplantation, and brentuximab vedotin exposure varied. Best response was recorded as complete response, partial response or progressive disease. The sequence was collected from a human donor with classical Hodgkin lymphoma. Sequenced here: peripheral blood mononuclear cells (PBMCs), sampled before the second cycle of nivolumab. The chain links TRBV7-9 to TRBJ1-4, with 8 bases that match TRBD1. The CDR3 spells CASSLVSGGNEKLFF. In DNA form, the CDR3 reads TGTGCCAGCAGCTTAGTATCAGGGGGCAACGAAAAACTGTTTTTT. The variable domain in full, with the rest retrieved from reference TRBV7-9 and TRBJ1-4, is DTGVSQNPRHKITKRGQNVTFRCDPISEHNRLYWYRQTLGQGPEFLTYFQNEAQLEKSRLLSDRFSAERPKGSFSTLEIQRTEQGDSAMYLCASSLVSGGNEKLFFGSGTQLSVL.